This T cell receptor (beta chain) was observed in a study of identical twins. TCRdb reanalysed the 5' RACE reads using MiXCR and keeps one entry per CDR3 protein. The sample lists about 240,000 distinct CDR3 sequences; roughly a tenth were seen once. The CDR3 spans 13 residues. With 6 bases removed from V and 0 bases from J, the gap between germline ends came to 12 bases. Germline CDR1 DFQATT, CDR2 SNEGSKA (reference sequence). This clonotype was seen ten or more times. The specimen sequenced was memory T cells sorted from blood. This clonotype originated in a man in his forties or fifties in good health. The chain is built from TRBV20-1 and TRBJ2-7; D not resolved. CDR3 sequence (DNA): TGCAGTGCGGAACAGATATCCTCCTACGAGCAGTACTTC. Translating it yields CSAEQISSYEQYF.